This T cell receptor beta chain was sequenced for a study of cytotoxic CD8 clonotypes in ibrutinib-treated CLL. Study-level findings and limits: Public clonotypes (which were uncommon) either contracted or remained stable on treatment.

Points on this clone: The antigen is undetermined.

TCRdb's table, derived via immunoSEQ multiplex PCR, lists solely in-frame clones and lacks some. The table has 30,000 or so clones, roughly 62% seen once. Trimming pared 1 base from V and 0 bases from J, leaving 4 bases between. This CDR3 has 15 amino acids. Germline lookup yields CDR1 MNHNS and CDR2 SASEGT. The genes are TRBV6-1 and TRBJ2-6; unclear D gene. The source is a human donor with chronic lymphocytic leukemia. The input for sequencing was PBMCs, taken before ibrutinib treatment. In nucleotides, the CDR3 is TGTGCCAGCAGTGAAGGCAGCTCTGGGGCCAACGTCCTGACTTTC. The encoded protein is CASSEGSSGANVLTF.